The 24 T cell receptor beta chains in this list originate from one sample, sequenced in a study of T cells in Graves' hyperthyroidism and ophthalmopathy (dated by TCRdb to between 2019 and 2020). The library came from multiplex PCR. This sample was sequenced with an Illumina HiSeq 2000. TCR beta CDR3 regions were amplified from RNA transcripts. The first round of RT-PCR for the TCR CDR3 was performed with the HTBI primer set and the Qiagen OneStep RT-PCR kit. Starting from the raw public reads, TCRdb applied fastp trimming at Q25, assembled clones with MiXCR and retained in-frame beta chains. Duplicate CDR3 protein sequences are folded into a single record with the most common DNA and genes. This sample holds 250,000 to 400,000 distinct CDR3 sequences; approximately 15% were observed only once. The top ten clonotypes cover almost 35% of the sample. Input material: blood. The receptor source for this set is a middle-aged woman with Graves' ophthalmopathy.

This clonotype was seen a single time. A much larger clone differs from this one at a single base, so this may be a read error. This chain links TRBV11-2 with TRBJ1-2, with TRBD1 matching 7 bases. CDR3 length equals 15 residues. Germline assignment: CDR1 SGHAT and CDR2 FQNNGV. J was trimmed by 7 bases and V by 5 bases; bases with no gene match: 13. In DNA form, the CDR3 reads TGTGCCAGCAGCCGTCCGGGACAGCCGATGATTGGCTACACCTTC. Protein sequence: CASSRPGQPMIGYTF.

Ten or more counts support this clonotype. This chain connects TRBV5-1 to TRBJ1-1; 10 bases agree with TRBD1. The CDR3 runs to 16 residues. V shed 4 bases and J 4 bases; nucleotides not matched to a gene: 10. Germline CDR1 SGHRS, CDR2 YFSETQ. CDR3 region: CASSGDRGRTATEAFF. In DNA, the CDR3 is TGCGCCAGCAGCGGAGACAGGGGGCGTACCGCCACTGAAGCTTTCTTT.

This clonotype was found many times. This chain uses TRBV20-1 with TRBJ2-7, with TRBD1 identical over 8 bases. The CDR3 is 12 amino acids. With 3 bases clipped from V and 7 bases from J, the junction kept 5 bases outside the gene matches. The germline V gene has CDR1 DFQATT and CDR2 SNEGSKA (reference sequence). The CDR3 nucleotides are TGCAGTGCTAGTAGGTGGGACAGGGAGCAGTACTTC. The encoded protein is CSASRWDREQYF.

This clonotype has ten or more counts. J is TRBJ2-1 and V is TRBV29-1, with 9 bases fitting TRBD2. The CDR3 is 14 amino acids. In germline, CDR1 is SQVTM, CDR2 ANQGSEA. Trimming cost V 5 bases and J 3 bases; bases outside gene matches: 5. The CDR3 region has the DNA TGCAGCGTTCCCACTAGCGGGTACTACAATGAGCAGTTCTTC. It encodes CSVPTSGYYNEQFF.

The table lists this clonotype with many counts. V and J are TRBV12-3 or TRBV12-4 and TRBJ2-1; TRBD2 aligns across 12 bases. V lost 5 bases, J lost 5 bases, and 4 bases stayed unmatched. The length of the CDR3 is 15 residues. The CDR3 region has the DNA TGTGCCAGCAGTACCGGGACTAGCGGGCACAATGAGCAGTTCTTC. The encoded protein is CASSTGTSGHNEQFF.

Many counts were recorded for this clonotype. The rearrangement links TRBV6-2 or TRBV6-3 to TRBJ2-1; 12 nucleotides match TRBD2. CDR3 length: 15 residues. V was clipped by 10 bases and J by 6 bases; unmatched bases: 10. The V gene's germline CDR1 is MNHEY and CDR2 SVGEGT. In DNA, the CDR3 is TGTGCCACCACCCCAGGACTAGCGGGAACCAATGAGCAGTTCTTC. Translating gives CATTPGLAGTNEQFF.

V and J are TRBV6-1 and TRBJ2-1, with 8 nucleotides matching TRBD1. J was trimmed by 2 bases and V by 6 bases; bases with no gene match: 6. CDR3 size: 15 residues. Germline V CDR1 and CDR2: MNHNS, SASEGT. The CDR3 reads CASSLTGDAYNEQFF. The CDR3 region has the DNA TGTGCCAGCAGCCTGACAGGGGACGCCTACAATGAGCAGTTCTTC.

This clonotype was detected many times. The chain carries TRBV10-3 and TRBJ1-2; no firm D call. CDR3 length: 12 residues. Trimming removed 3 bases at V and 5 bases at J, with 7 bases between. The germline gives CDR1 ENHRY, CDR2 SYGVKD. The CDR3 region is CAISDPRYGYTF. The CDR3 DNA is TGTGCCATCAGTGACCCTAGATATGGCTACACCTTC.

The gene calls are TRBV20-1 and TRBJ1-5; unclear D gene. This CDR3 region has 14 residues. Per germline, CDR1 DFQATT and CDR2 SNEGSKA (reference sequence). Trimming left V 1 base short and J 0 bases short, with 7 bases between. CDR3 bases: TGCAGTGCTAGAGGGGAATATAGCAATCAGCCCCAGCATTTT. Translating it yields CSARGEYSNQPQHF.

This chain joins TRBV9 and TRBJ2-2, with D possibly called TRBD1 or TRBD2 (5 bases each). The CDR3 covers 13 residues. The V and J ends lost 0 bases and 6 bases respectively, with 6 bases between them. From germline, CDR1 is SGDLS and CDR2 YYNGEE. DNA of the CDR3: TGTGCCAGCAGCGTAGCGGGACCCGGGGAGCTGTTTTTT. Encoded protein: CASSVAGPGELFF. The entire variable domain, with the rest obtained from reference TRBV9 and TRBJ2-2, is as follows: DSGVTQTPKHLITATGQRVTLRCSPRSGDLSVYWYQQSLDQGLQFLIQYYNGEERAKGNILERFSAQQFPDLHSELNLSSLELGDSALYFCASSVAGPGELFFGEGSRLTVL.

This clonotype was observed a handful of times. The CDR3 sequence: CASSRDPPSGPSTDTQYF. CDR3 nucleotides: TGTGCCAGCTCACGGGATCCTCCTAGCGGCCCTAGCACAGATACGCAGTATTTT. The rearrangement joins TRBV18 to TRBJ2-3, with 7 nucleotides matching TRBD2. The V and J ends lost 4 bases and 0 bases, in that order; junction bases with no gene match: 13. CDR3 length equals 18 residues. The germline V gene has CDR1 KGHSH and CDR2 LQKENI.

This clonotype has at least ten counts. The chain has TRBV12-3 or TRBV12-4 and TRBJ1-1; D possibly corresponds to TRBD1 (6 bases). The CDR3 has 15 amino acids. The germline V and J ends were trimmed by 6 bases and 2 bases, with 16 bases remaining between them. The CDR3 nucleotides are TGTGCCAGCAGAACCTCCGGACAGCCCAACACTGAAGCTTTCTTT. Protein sequence: CASRTSGQPNTEAFF.

This clonotype was seen repeatedly, ten times or more. This chain uses TRBV2 with TRBJ2-3; 13 bases fit TRBD2. Germline lookup yields CDR1 SNHLY and CDR2 FYNNEI. The CDR3 runs to 16 residues. V lost 7 bases, J lost 2 bases, and 6 bases stayed unmatched. The DNA for the CDR3 is TGTGCCAGCACTAGGACTAGCGGGAGCTACACAGATACGCAGTATTTT. Protein product: CASTRTSGSYTDTQYF. The full variable domain, with the rest looked up from reference TRBV2 and TRBJ2-3, is EPEVTQTPSHQVTQMGQEVILRCVPISNHLYFYWYRQILGQKVEFLVSFYNNEISEKSEIFDDQFSVERPDGSNFTLKIRSTKLEDSAMYFCASTRTSGSYTDTQYFGPGTRLTVL.

V gene TRBV5-1 combines with J gene TRBJ2-7; TRBD1 agrees at 9 bases. V dropped 0 bases and J dropped 2; count of bases not matched to a gene: 3. CDR3 length: 15 amino acids. CDR1 and CDR2 (germline): SGHRS, YFSETQ. The CDR3: CASSLEGQGPYEQYF. The DNA of the CDR3 is TGCGCCAGCAGCTTGGAGGGACAGGGCCCCTACGAGCAGTACTTC.

Worth noting for this clonotype: A clone one base away is much larger, so this may be a read error. This likely comes from a read error, as the CDR3 has no conserved phenylalanine or tryptophan at its end. This chain links TRBV7-8 with TRBJ2-3; D unclear. The CDR3 has 13 residues. Trimming took off 4 bases at V and 3 bases at J, with 8 bases between the two ends. Germline CDR1 SGHVS, CDR2 FQNEAQ. CDR3 nucleotides: TGTGCCAGCAGCTCGTCTAGAACAGATACGCAGTATTTA. Protein sequence: CASSSSRTDTQYL.

CDR3 in amino acids: CSVKKTSGREAQYF. CDR3 DNA: TGCAGTGTGAAGAAAACTAGCGGGAGGGAGGCCCAGTACTTC. The chain recombines TRBV20-1 with TRBJ2-5; 13 bases map to TRBD2. Trimming cost V 7 bases and J 9 bases; bases outside gene matches: 11. CDR1 DFQATT and CDR2 SNEGSKA come from the germline V gene (reference sequence). This CDR3 region has 14 residues.

This clonotype occurred a few times. The chain couples TRBV18 to TRBJ1-1, with D maybe TRBD1 (5 bases). The ends were cut back, 3 bases at V and 0 bases at J, with 14 bases in the middle. The CDR3 has 16 residues. Germline V gives CDR1 KGHSH, CDR2 LQKENI. The CDR3: CASSPKGQVMNTEAFF. CDR3 coding DNA: TGTGCCAGCTCACCCAAGGGGCAGGTAATGAACACTGAAGCTTTCTTT.

This sequence joins TRBV6-5 and TRBJ2-6; maybe TRBD1 (6 bases). CDR3 length: 18 amino acids. Trimming shortened V by 0 bases and J by 0 bases, and 12 bases separated the two germline ends. Germline loops: CDR1 MNHEY, CDR2 SVGAGI. The CDR3 nucleotides are TGTGCCAGCAGTTACTCCGGACAGCGAATCTCTGGGGCCAACGTCCTGACTTTC. It specifies CASSYSGQRISGANVLTF.

This clonotype was observed a few times. As DNA, the CDR3 is TGTGCCAGCAGCGTGACAGGGGGCTCCTACAATGAGCAGTTCTTC. It encodes CASSVTGGSYNEQFF. The chain employs TRBV9 and TRBJ2-1, with 9 bases lining up with TRBD1. From germline, CDR1 is SGDLS and CDR2 YYNGEE. This CDR3 is 15 amino acids long. V shed 2 bases and J 0 bases; nucleotides not matched to a gene: 0.

This clonotype was detected ten times or more. CDR3 amino acids: CASRWNPNTEAFF. CDR3 DNA sequence: TGTGCCAGCAGGTGGAACCCGAACACTGAAGCTTTCTTT. V and J are TRBV6-2 or TRBV6-3 and TRBJ1-1; D is ambiguous. CDR1 MNHEY and CDR2 SVGEGT come from the germline V gene. The CDR3 extends over 13 amino acids. V shed 6 bases and J shed 1 base, with 9 bases lying between them.

This clonotype occurred many times. The chain has TRBV29-1 and TRBJ2-1; 7 bases map to TRBD1. CDR1 and CDR2 from the germline V gene are SQVTM and ANQGSEA. The CDR3 consists of 15 residues. V was pared by 5 bases and J by 7 bases, with 14 bases of the junction left unmatched. The CDR3 here is CSVSQASYRGNEQFF. The DNA of the CDR3 is TGCAGCGTTTCCCAGGCGTCCTACAGGGGAAATGAGCAGTTCTTC.

This clonotype was recorded at least ten times. The V call is TRBV24-1, the J call TRBJ2-2, with D perhaps given as TRBD1 or TRBD2 (5 bases each). The CDR3 consists of 14 residues. Germline V gene data show CDR1 as KGHDR and CDR2 as SFDVKD. V lost 7 bases to trimming and J lost 4 bases, with 12 bases between them. The CDR3: CATSRGPLTGELFF. The CDR3 DNA is TGTGCCACCAGCCGGGGACCGCTCACCGGGGAGCTGTTTTTT.

This clonotype has more than one count but fewer than ten. This sequence joins TRBV7-2 and TRBJ2-7; 9 bases line up with TRBD2. This CDR3 contains 19 residues. Unmatched junction bases numbered 15, after V lost 2 bases and J lost 1 base. Germline CDR1 SGHTA, CDR2 FQGNSA. CDR3 coding DNA: TGTGCCAGCAGCTTATTCCGAACTTCTCAGACTAGCGGATCCTACGAGCAGTACTTC. It yields the protein CASSLFRTSQTSGSYEQYF.

This clonotype was observed many times. This sequence joins TRBV6-1 and TRBJ1-1, with 10 positions matching TRBD1. Looked up from germline, CDR1 is MNHNS and CDR2 is SASEGT. The CDR3 is made up of 14 amino acids. V shed 7 bases, J shed 7 bases, and the junction held 9 bases outside the gene matches. CDR3 sequence reads: CASNRQGAGGEAFF. DNA of the CDR3: TGTGCCAGCAACAGACAGGGGGCCGGTGGTGAAGCTTTCTTT.